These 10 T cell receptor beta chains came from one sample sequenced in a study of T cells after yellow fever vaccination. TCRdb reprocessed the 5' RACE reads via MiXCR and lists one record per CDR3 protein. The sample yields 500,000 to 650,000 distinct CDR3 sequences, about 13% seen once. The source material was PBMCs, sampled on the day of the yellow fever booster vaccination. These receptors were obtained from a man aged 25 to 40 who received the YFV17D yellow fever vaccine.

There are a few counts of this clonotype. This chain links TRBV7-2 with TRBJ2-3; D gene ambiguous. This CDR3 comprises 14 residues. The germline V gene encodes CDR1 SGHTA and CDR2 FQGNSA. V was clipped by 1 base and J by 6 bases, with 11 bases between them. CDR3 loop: CASSLGVAPDTQYF. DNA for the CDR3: TGTGCCAGCAGCTTAGGAGTCGCCCCGGATACGCAGTATTTT.

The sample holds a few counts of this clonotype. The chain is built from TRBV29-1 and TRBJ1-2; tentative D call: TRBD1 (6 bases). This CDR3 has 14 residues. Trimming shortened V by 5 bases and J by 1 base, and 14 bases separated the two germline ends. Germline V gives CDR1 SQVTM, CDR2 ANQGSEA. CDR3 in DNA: TGCAGCGTTCCCGGGACAATTTTTAACTATGGCTACACCTTC. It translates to CSVPGTIFNYGYTF.

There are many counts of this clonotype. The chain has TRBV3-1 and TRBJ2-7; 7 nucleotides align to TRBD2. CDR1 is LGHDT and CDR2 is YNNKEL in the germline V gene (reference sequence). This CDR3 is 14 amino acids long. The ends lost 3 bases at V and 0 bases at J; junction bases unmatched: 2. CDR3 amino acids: CASSQLAASYEQYF. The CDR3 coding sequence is TGTGCCAGCAGCCAGCTAGCGGCCTCCTACGAGCAGTACTTC.

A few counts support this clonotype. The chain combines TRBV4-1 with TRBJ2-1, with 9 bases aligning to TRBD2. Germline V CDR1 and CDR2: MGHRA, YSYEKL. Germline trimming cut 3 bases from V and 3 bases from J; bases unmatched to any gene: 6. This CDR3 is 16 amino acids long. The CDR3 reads CASSHGPSGNYNEQFF. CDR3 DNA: TGCGCCAGCAGCCATGGACCTAGCGGGAACTACAATGAGCAGTTCTTC.

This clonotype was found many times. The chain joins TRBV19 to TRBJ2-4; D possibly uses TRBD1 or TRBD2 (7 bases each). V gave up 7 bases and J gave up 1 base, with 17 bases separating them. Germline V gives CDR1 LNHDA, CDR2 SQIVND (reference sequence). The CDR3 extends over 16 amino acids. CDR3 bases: TGTGCCAGTACCCTGGGAGGGGGCTTGGCCAAAAACATTCAGTACTTC. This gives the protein CASTLGGGLAKNIQYF. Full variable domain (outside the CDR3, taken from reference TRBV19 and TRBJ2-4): DGGITQSPKYLFRKEGQNVTLSCEQNLNHDAMYWYRQDPGQGLRLIYYSQIVNDFQKGDIAEGYSVSREKKESFPLTVTSAQKNPTAFYLCASTLGGGLAKNIQYFGAGTRLSVL.

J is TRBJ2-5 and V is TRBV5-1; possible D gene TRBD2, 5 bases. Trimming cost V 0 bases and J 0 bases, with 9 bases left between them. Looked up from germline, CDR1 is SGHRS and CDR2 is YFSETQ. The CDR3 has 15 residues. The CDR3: CASSLGVAHQETQYF. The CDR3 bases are TGCGCCAGCAGCTTGGGGGTAGCGCACCAAGAGACCCAGTACTTC.

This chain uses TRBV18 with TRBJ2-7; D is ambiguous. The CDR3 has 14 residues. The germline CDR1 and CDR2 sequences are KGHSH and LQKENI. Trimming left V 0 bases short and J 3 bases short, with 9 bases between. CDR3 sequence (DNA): TGTGCCAGCTCACCACCCGTACGTGGCTACGAGCAGTACTTC. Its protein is CASSPPVRGYEQYF.

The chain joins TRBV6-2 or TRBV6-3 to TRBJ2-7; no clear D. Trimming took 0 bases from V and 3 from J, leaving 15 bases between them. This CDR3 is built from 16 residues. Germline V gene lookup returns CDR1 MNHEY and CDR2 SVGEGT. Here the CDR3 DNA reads TGTGCCAGCAGTTACTCGGCGTCGAACCCCCGCTACGAGCAGTACTTC. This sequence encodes CASSYSASNPRYEQYF.

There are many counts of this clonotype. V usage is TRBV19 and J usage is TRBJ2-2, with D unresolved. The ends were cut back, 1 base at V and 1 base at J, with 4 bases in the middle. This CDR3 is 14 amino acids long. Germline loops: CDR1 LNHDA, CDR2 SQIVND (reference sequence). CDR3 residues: CASSIGRNTGELFF. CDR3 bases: TGTGCCAGTAGTATAGGTCGGAACACCGGGGAGCTGTTTTTT.

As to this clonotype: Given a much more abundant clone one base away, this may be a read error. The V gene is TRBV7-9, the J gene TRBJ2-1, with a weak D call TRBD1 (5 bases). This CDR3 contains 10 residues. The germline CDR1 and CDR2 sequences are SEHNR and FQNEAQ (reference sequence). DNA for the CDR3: TGTGCCAGCGCAGGGCAAGGGCAGATCTTC. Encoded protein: CASAGQGQIF.